These 5 T cell receptor beta chains share one sample of origin, sequenced in a study of control samples from healthy donors and cancer patients. Here immunoSEQ multiplex PCR was the method, and the copy in TCRdb shows in-frame clones only, minus some. The data show about 410,000 clones, 90% seen once. Source material: PBMCs. These receptors were obtained from a man aged 40-49 years with head and neck cancer.

There are a few counts of this clone. J is TRBJ2-1 and V is TRBV6-5, with no clear D. This CDR3 is 11 amino acids long. Looked up from germline, CDR1 is MNHEY and CDR2 is SVGAGI. V was clipped by 2 bases and J by 13 bases, with 9 bases between them. The CDR3 here is CASSYGITQFF. The CDR3 DNA reads TGTGCCAGCAGTTACGGGATTACACAGTTCTTC.

The chain is built from TRBV28 and TRBJ2-1; 9 positions agree with TRBD1. CDR3 size: 15 residues. The trim removed 10 bases at V and 6 bases at J, leaving 13 bases unmatched. Germline CDR1 and CDR2: MDHEN and SYDVKM. The CDR3 here is CATKGGQGNPNEQFF. The CDR3 bases are TGTGCCACCAAGGGAGGACAGGGGAATCCCAATGAGCAGTTCTTC.

This chain links TRBV19 with TRBJ1-1; no reliable D call. Germline V gene lookup returns CDR1 LNHDA and CDR2 SQIVND (reference sequence). The V end was cut by 3 bases, the J end by 0 bases, with 8 bases between. The CDR3 runs 14 residues. The CDR3 spells CASSIPGVNTEAFF. The CDR3 DNA follows: TGTGCCAGTAGTATCCCCGGAGTGAACACTGAAGCTTTCTTT.

CDR3 in amino acids: CASSIEGTGAKTQHF. The DNA of the CDR3 is TGTGCCAGTAGTATAGAGGGCACAGGTGCCAAGACCCAGCATTTT. The chain employs TRBV19 and TRBJ1-5; D might be TRBD1 (5 bases). Germline CDR1 and CDR2: LNHDA and SQIVND (reference sequence). V lost 0 bases and J lost 11, with 17 bases in between. The CDR3 length is 15 residues.

The V gene is TRBV5-1, the J gene TRBJ2-4, with D hard to call. The CDR3 extends over 13 amino acids. Germline CDR1 is SGHRS and CDR2 is YFSETQ. V gave up 0 bases and J gave up 7 bases, with 8 bases separating them. CDR3 DNA: TGCGCCAGCAGCTTGGACGAGAGGAACATTCAGTACTTC. Its protein is CASSLDERNIQYF.